The T cell receptor (beta chain) described here comes from a study of blood T cell repertoires in COVID-19. As for the study in general: Samples representing acute and convalescent COVID-19 were sourced from the United States, Italy and Spain. The analysed material was cDNA or gDNA that came from T cells, B-cell-depleted T cells, or PBMCs.

The table came from immunoSEQ multiplex PCR; TCRdb's copy has only in-frame clones and leaves some out. The sample lists about 38,000 clones; about 90% were seen once. V was shortened by 1 base and J by 0 bases, with 7 bases between the two germline ends. This CDR3 is 16 amino acids long. CDR1 and CDR2 from the germline V gene are LGHDT and YNNKEL (reference sequence). The source material was peripheral blood. The sequence came from a man aged 55 to 69 with COVID-19, enrolled during active disease. The chain carries TRBV3-1 (or the pseudogene TRBV3-2) and TRBJ2-6; the D is unclear. CDR3 sequence reads: CASSQGMSSGANVLTF. CDR3 sequence (DNA): TGTGCCAGCAGCCAAGGTATGAGCTCTGGGGCCAACGTCCTGACTTTC.